This TCR beta chain was recorded in a study of shared clonotypes between healthy human individuals (TCRdb year 2020). The study in broad terms: The cohort included three men and a couple of women between 18 and 49 years of age. For each donor, three plates each were used for CD4 naive and CD4 memory, two plates were used for CD8 naive, and one plate was used for CD8 memory. To estimate repertoire size and how much clonotypes are shared between individuals, the study performed deep sequencing of blood TCR repertoires from five healthy adults. Different laboratories and diverse techniques were used to prepare libraries and sequence TCR repertoires, to increase sequencing depth and limit assay-specific biases. Each donor's leukapheresis produced roughly between roughly 0.85 and 9.5 billion PBMCs.

TCR CDR3 regions were amplified from genomic DNA by multiplex PCR using the deep immunoSEQ assay. Genomic DNA extracted from each cell subset was distributed evenly over all wells of several immunoSEQ 96-well plates, and each plate served as one replicate. For sorted subsets, each replicate PCR was loaded with 200 to 250 ng genomic DNA, equivalent to some 27,000 T cell genomes. The purified libraries were quantified using a Qubit 3.0 fluorometer, sized with a Bioanalyzer 2100, and then quantified again using the KAPA Library Quantification kit. Every immunoSEQ 96-well plate was sequenced on a dedicated single-read 150-cycle Illumina NextSeq 550 flow cell. The study's own analysis went as follows. Because only junctional sequences without quality scores were contained in the immunoSEQ output, filtering matching that applied to full-length reads could not be performed. Sequences were annotated with PyIR, a Python wrapper for IgBLAST v1.9, using IMGT germline references to assign V/J genes and CDR3. Reads were filtered out if the reads had weak V/J assignments (E-value above 1e-6), no CDR3, stop codons, out-of-frame junctions, or ambiguous translated residues. V3J clonotypes were defined by identical inferred V gene, J gene, and CDR3 amino acid sequence. To compute the percentage overlap between repertoires, the number of shared unique clonotypes was divided by the size of the smaller repertoire. Repertoire richness was assessed with RTK rarefaction, the Chao1 estimator, and Recon v2.1 estimates of unobserved clonotypes. OLGA was used to compute generation probabilities for all TCRbeta clonotypes that the gDNA method yielded from a few donors. The immuneACCESS repertoire file appears here via TCRdb, limited to in-frame rearrangements. These files lack a portion of the clones; in checked studies, under half of the deficit traces to unresolved V genes, and the cause of the others is not known. That table furnishes V, J and clone size, whereas the DNA furnished D and trimming. This sample has roughly 2.5 million clones in its table, and approximately 92% of those were observed once. Together, the top ten hold around 0.15% of the sample.

Here is what the overall study found, with its caveats: Naive subsets generally had larger estimated clonotype richness than memory subsets did. Even with the large sequencing depth, rarefaction of the sorted-subset datasets indicated that sequencing was incomplete. Based on pairwise subsampling, the degree of clonotype sharing among donors was expected to be affected by sequencing depth. Sampling was restricted to blood, and TCR repertoires in tissue are likely to differ from TCR repertoires in blood. Because the study included only a small number of donors, the genetic and exposure-history diversity represented was limited. Compared with non-shared clonotypes, clonotypes shared by all four sorted-subset donors had higher generation probabilities. When a few donors were compared, the shared fraction of clonotypes was 5% to 6.5% for naive CD4, around 3.6% for naive CD8, about 2.5% for memory CD4, and roughly 0.43% for memory CD8.

A note on this clone: The specificity of this receptor is unknown. No base quality information exists; no much larger clone differs at one position.

Donors were healthy HIV-negative adults with no recently reported acute infections or vaccinations. Every donor was a Caucasian adult living in Nashville, Tennessee, USA. CD4+ T cells were enriched by magnetic negative selection; naive cells were then positively selected on CD45RA, and the negative fraction formed the memory subset. After blood collection by leukapheresis, PBMCs were isolated using Ficoll-Histopaque density gradient centrifugation and then cryopreserved in the vapor phase of liquid nitrogen. Analytical flow cytometry was used to check the purity and quantity of each magnetically sorted T cell population. Each sorted fraction had its genomic DNA isolated and then quantified by UV absorbance on a Nanodrop 2000c. This receptor was taken from a man younger than 35 in good health. Sequencing used naive CD4+ T cells sorted from blood. The cell subset or site label corresponds to: CD45RA+ positively selected.

DNA sequence: TGTGCTAGTGGTTTGAGTCGGGCTAGCGGGAGTTTATATGAGCAGTTCTTC. Translated, this is CASGLSRASGSLYEQFF. The receptor chain draws on TRBV12-5 and TRBJ2-1; a stretch of 10 junction bases matches TRBD2. The CDR3 contains 17 residues, cysteine and phenylalanine counted. Only the CDR3 part of the read is kept: 51 bases, read in frame from the first base. The germline V gene sets CDR1 to LGHNT and CDR2 to FRNRAP. V is trimmed back by 2 bases and J by 8 bases, and the junction contains 12 bases that no gene match accounts for.